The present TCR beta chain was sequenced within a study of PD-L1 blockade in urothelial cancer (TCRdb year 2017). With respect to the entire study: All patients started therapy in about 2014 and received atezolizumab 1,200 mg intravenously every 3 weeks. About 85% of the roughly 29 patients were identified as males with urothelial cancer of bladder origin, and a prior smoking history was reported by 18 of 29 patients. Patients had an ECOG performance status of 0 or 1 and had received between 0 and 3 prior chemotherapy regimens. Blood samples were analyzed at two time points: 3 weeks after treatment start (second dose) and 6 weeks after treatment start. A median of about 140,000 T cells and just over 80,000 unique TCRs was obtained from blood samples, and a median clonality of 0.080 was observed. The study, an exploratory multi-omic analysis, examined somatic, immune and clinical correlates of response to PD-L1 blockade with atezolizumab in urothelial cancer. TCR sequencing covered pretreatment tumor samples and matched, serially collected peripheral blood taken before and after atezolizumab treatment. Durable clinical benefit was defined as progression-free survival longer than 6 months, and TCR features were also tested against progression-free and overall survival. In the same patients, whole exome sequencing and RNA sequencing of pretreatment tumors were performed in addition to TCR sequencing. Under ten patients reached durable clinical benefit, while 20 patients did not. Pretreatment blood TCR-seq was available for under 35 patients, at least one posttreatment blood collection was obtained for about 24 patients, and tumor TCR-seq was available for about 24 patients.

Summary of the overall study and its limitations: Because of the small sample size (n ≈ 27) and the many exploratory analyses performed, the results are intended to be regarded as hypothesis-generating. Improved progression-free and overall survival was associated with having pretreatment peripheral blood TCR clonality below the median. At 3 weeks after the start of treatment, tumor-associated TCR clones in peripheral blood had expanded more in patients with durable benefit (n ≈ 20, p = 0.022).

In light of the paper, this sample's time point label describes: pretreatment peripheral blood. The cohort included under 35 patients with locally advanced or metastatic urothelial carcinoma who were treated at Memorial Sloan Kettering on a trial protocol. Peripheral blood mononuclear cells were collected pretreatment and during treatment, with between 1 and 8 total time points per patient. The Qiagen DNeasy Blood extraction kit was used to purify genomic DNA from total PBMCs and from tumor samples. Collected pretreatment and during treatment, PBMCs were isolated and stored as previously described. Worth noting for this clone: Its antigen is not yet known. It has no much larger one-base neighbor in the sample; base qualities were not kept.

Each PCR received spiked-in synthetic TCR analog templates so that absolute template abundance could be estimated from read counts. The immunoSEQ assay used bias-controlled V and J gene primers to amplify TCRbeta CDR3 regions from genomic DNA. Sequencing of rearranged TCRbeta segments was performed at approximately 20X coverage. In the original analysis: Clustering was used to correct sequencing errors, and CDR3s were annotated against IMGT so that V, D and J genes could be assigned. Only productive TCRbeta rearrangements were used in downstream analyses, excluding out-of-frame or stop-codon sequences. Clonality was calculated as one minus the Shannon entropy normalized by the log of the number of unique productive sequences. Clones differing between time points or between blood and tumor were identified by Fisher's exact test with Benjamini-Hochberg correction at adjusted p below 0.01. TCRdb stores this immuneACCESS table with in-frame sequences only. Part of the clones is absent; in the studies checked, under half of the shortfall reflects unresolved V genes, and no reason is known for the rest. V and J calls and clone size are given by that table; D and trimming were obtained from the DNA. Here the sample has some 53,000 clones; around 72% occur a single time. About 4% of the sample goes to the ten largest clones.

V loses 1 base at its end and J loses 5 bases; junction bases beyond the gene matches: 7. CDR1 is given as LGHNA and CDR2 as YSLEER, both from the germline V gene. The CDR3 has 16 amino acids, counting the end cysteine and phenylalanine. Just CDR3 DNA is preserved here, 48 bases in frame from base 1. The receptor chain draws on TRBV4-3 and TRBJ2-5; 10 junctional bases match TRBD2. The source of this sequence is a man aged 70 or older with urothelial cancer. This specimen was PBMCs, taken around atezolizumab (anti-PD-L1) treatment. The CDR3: CASSQVAGGALETQYF. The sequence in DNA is TGCGCCAGCAGCCAAGTAGCGGGAGGAGCCCTGGAGACCCAGTACTTC.